The 9 T cell receptor beta chains below come from one sample, sequenced in a study of T cells in Graves' hyperthyroidism and ophthalmopathy. Using RNA transcripts as the source, TCR beta CDR3 regions were amplified. HTBI primers were employed in a first-round RT-PCR of the TCR CDR3. TCRdb analysed the multiplex PCR reads with MiXCR anew, one entry per CDR3 protein. This table has hundreds of thousands of distinct CDR3 sequences, about two fifths appearing once. The source material was blood. These receptors all come from a man younger than 35 with Graves' hyperthyroidism.

This clonotype was seen at least ten times. The rearrangement joins TRBV15 to TRBJ1-2, with D unclear. Looked up from germline, CDR1 is LNHNV and CDR2 is YYDKDF (reference sequence). Trimming pared 3 bases from V and 8 bases from J, leaving 13 bases between. The CDR3 is 13 residues long. The CDR3, as DNA: TGTGCCACCAGCAGCTCGGCTTCTCGAGGCTACACCTTC. Its translation: CATSSSASRGYTF.

The chain has TRBV13 and TRBJ2-5; possible D gene TRBD1, 6 bases. Trimming removed 5 bases at V and 7 bases at J, with 20 bases between. Germline CDR1 PRHDT, CDR2 FYEKMQ (reference sequence). CDR3 length equals 15 residues. As DNA, the CDR3 is TGTGCCAGCAGCCTCGGACAGACTACAAGATGGACCCAGTACTTC. Its protein is CASSLGQTTRWTQYF.

A few counts support this clonotype. This rearrangement joins TRBV9 to TRBJ2-2; 8 positions agree with TRBD1. V shed 3 bases and J 5 bases; nucleotides not matched to a gene: 3. Germline V CDR1 and CDR2: SGDLS, YYNGEE. The CDR3 runs 14 residues. The CDR3 DNA reads as TGTGCCAGCAGCGATACAGGGGGTACCGGGGAGCTGTTTTTT. This codes for CASSDTGGTGELFF.

In this sample, this clonotype turned up a few times. The rearrangement joins TRBV6-1 to TRBJ1-5; perhaps TRBD1 as D (6 bases). Trimming shortened V by 6 bases and J by 3 bases, and 15 bases separated the two germline ends. The CDR3 covers 15 residues. The germline V gene encodes CDR1 MNHNS and CDR2 SASEGT. The CDR3 region has the DNA TGTGCCAGCAGCCGAACCGGGGACACCAATCAGCCCCAGCATTTT. Amino acids: CASSRTGDTNQPQHF.

The J gene is TRBJ2-1, the V gene TRBV11-1; D call uncertain. Trimming took 7 bases from V and 8 from J, leaving 9 bases between them. Germline V lookup: CDR1 SGHAT, CDR2 FQDESV (reference sequence). This CDR3 has 11 amino acids. CDR3 amino acids: CASTLGYEQFF. CDR3 coding DNA: TGTGCCAGCACCTTGGGGTATGAGCAGTTCTTC.

In this sample, this clonotype turned up a few times. The rearrangement joins TRBV19 to TRBJ1-1, with TRBD1 as a possible D gene (5 bases). This CDR3 is 16 amino acids long. Trimming cost V 2 bases and J 4 bases, with 17 bases left between them. Germline CDR1 LNHDA, CDR2 SQIVND (reference sequence). DNA for the CDR3: TGTGCCAGTAGTATAATAGGGCCGAGCGGGGGCACTGAAGCTTTCTTT. Amino acid sequence: CASSIIGPSGGTEAFF.

This chain uses TRBV5-1 with TRBJ2-7; 10 nucleotides agree with TRBD1. Germline V lookup: CDR1 SGHRS, CDR2 YFSETQ. CDR3 length: 16 residues. The V segment lost 2 bases and the J segment 4 bases; nucleotides outside the gene matches: 9. The CDR3 loop reads CASSFRPGTGEYEQYF. CDR3 coding DNA: TGCGCCAGCAGCTTCCGACCCGGGACAGGGGAGTACGAGCAGTACTTC.

V and J are TRBV10-3 and TRBJ2-5, with D uncertain. This CDR3 is 17 amino acids long. Germline V CDR1 and CDR2: ENHRY, SYGVKD. V was clipped by 11 bases and J by 4 bases, with 29 bases between them. In DNA, the CDR3 is TGTGCCTCCTCGACGGAAGAGAAACATGTGGGCCGAGAGACCCAGTACTTC. This sequence encodes CASSTEEKHVGRETQYF.

This clonotype was counted between two and nine times. The genes are TRBV7-9 and TRBJ2-7; a possible D gene is TRBD2 (6 bases). The CDR3 consists of 16 residues. Trimming cost V 3 bases and J 1 base, with 16 bases left between them. Looked up from germline, CDR1 is SEHNR and CDR2 is FQNEAQ (reference sequence). The CDR3 nucleotides are TGTGCCAGCAGCTTCAGCTCAACGGGGGATTCCTACGAGCAGTACTTC. It yields the protein CASSFSSTGDSYEQYF. The variable domain in full, with the rest retrieved from reference TRBV7-9 and TRBJ2-7, is DTGVSQNPRHKITKRGQNVTFRCDPISEHNRLYWYRQTLGQGPEFLTYFQNEAQLEKSRLLSDRFSAERPKGSFSTLEIQRTEQGDSAMYLCASSFSSTGDSYEQYFGPGTRLTVT.